This T cell receptor beta chain was captured by sequencing in a study of T cell repertoires in cytomegalovirus infection. One entry per CDR3 protein results from TCRdb running MiXCR on the reads. The table lists about a million distinct CDR3 sequences, under 40% of them singletons. Study-wide findings and caveats: Dominating the ex vivo response were TCR beta clonotypes that were CMV-specific and HLA-C-restricted.

Remarks on this clonotype: The target antigen is unknown.

This CDR3 region has 14 residues. V dropped 4 bases and J dropped 7 bases, with 14 bases sitting between them. The material sequenced was cultured CD8+ T cells from PBMCs, taken from culture after CMV antigen stimulation. The TCR was taken from a human donor in good health (CMV status not recorded). Some clones in this sample may be carry-over from other donors' samples. This chain connects TRBV12-3 or TRBV12-4 to TRBJ2-1; perhaps TRBD2 as D (7 bases). This CDR3 reads CASSWVGGPNEQFF. DNA for the CDR3: TGTGCCAGCAGTTGGGTGGGGGGGCCTAATGAGCAGTTCTTC.